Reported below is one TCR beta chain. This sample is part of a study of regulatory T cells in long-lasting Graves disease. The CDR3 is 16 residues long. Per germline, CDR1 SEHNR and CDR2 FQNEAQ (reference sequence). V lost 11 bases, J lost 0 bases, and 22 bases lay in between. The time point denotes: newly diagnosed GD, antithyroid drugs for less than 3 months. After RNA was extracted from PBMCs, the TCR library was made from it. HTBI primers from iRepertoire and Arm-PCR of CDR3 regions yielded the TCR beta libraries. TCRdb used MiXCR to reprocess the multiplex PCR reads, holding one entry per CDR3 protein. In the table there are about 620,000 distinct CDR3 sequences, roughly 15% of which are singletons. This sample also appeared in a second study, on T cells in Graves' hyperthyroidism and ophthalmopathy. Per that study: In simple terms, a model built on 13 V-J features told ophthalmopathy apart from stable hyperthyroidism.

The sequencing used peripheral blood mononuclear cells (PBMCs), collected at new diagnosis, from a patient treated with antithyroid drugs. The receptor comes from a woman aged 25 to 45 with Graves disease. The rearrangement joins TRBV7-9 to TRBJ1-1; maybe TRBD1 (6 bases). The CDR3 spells CAACSPPQGLNTEAFF. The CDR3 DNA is TGTGCCGCATGTTCCCCCCCACAGGGCTTGAACACTGAAGCTTTCTTT.